Shown below are 25 T cell receptor beta chains from a single sample sequenced in a study of blood T cell repertoires in COVID-19. The method was immunoSEQ multiplex PCR; TCRdb's version includes in-frame clones alone and lacks a portion of them. The sample yields approximately 220,000 clones, about 83% seen once. What was sequenced was PBMCs or T cells enriched from blood (not recorded which). These receptors came from a woman in her thirties or forties who had been exposed to COVID-19.

The chain joins TRBV29-1 to TRBJ1-4; 11 nucleotides match TRBD1. V lost 3 bases and J lost 10; bases outside the gene matches: 4. Germline CDR1 is SQVTM and CDR2 is ANQGSEA. The CDR3 is made up of 13 amino acids. The CDR3 protein is CSVEGQGGGKLFF. In nucleotides, the CDR3 is TGCAGCGTTGAGGGACAGGGGGGCGGAAAACTGTTTTTT.

This clone was detected once. The V gene is TRBV7-8, the J gene TRBJ1-2, with a weak D call TRBD1 (6 bases). CDR1 is SGHVS and CDR2 is FQNEAQ in the germline V gene. The V gene lost 5 bases and the J gene lost 5 bases, with 33 bases spanning the gap. The CDR3 loop spans 20 amino acids. The CDR3 region is CASSARRPQGPHQGLYGYTF. CDR3 DNA: TGTGCCAGCAGCGCGCGTCGTCCGCAGGGGCCTCATCAGGGTCTGTATGGCTACACCTTC.

The chain employs TRBV9 and TRBJ1-3; D gene ambiguous. The CDR3 sequence is 17 residues long. Trimming removed 2 bases at V and 3 bases at J, with 18 bases between. In germline, CDR1 is SGDLS, CDR2 YYNGEE. The CDR3 reads CASSVSGGFDVGNTIYF. For the CDR3, the DNA is TGTGCCAGCAGCGTGTCGGGAGGTTTTGATGTTGGAAACACCATATATTTT.

This chain joins TRBV5-1 and TRBJ2-7; no reliable D call. This CDR3 has 15 residues. Trimming removed 2 bases from V and 3 bases from J, with 15 bases in between. Germline lookup yields CDR1 SGHRS and CDR2 YFSETQ. The CDR3 DNA sequence: TGCGCCAGCAGCTTCCACCAGGATAGTATCTACGAGCAGTACTTC. The encoded protein is CASSFHQDSIYEQYF.

The table lists this clone with a few counts. The chain carries TRBV2 and TRBJ2-5; 8 bases are shared with TRBD1. CDR1 and CDR2 from the germline V gene are SNHLY and FYNNEI. The V and J ends lost 6 bases and 2 bases, in that order; junction bases with no gene match: 17. This CDR3 region has 18 residues. CDR3 in DNA: TGTGCCAGCAGCCTCTACATCCGTCAGGGGGCTGGACAAGAGACCCAGTACTTC. Translated: CASSLYIRQGAGQETQYF.

This clone was seen just once. The chain couples TRBV7-2 to TRBJ2-7, with D maybe TRBD2 (5 bases). V gave up 6 bases and J gave up 3 bases, with 15 bases separating them. CDR1 is SGHTA and CDR2 is FQGNSA in the germline V gene. The CDR3 totals 14 residues. Here the CDR3 reads CASSIGVNNYEQYF. The CDR3 coding sequence is TGTGCCAGCAGTATCGGGGTAAACAACTACGAGCAGTACTTC. The variable domain in full, with the rest retrieved from reference TRBV7-2 and TRBJ2-7, is GAGVSQSPSNKVTEKGKDVELRCDPISGHTALYWYRQSLGQGLEFLIYFQGNSAPDKSGLPSDRFSAERTGGSVSTLTIQRTQQEDSAVYLCASSIGVNNYEQYFGPGTRLTVT.

The table lists this clone with a few counts. This chain joins TRBV6-5 and TRBJ1-5; D is uncertain. V gave up 3 bases and J gave up 4 bases, with 13 bases separating them. This CDR3 has 15 amino acids. Per germline, CDR1 MNHEY and CDR2 SVGAGI. The CDR3: CASSYDTRGNQPQHF. The CDR3 nucleotides are TGTGCCAGCAGTTATGACACACGGGGTAATCAGCCCCAGCATTTT.

This chain links TRBV6-4 with TRBJ1-1; the D gene is possibly TRBD1 (5 bases). The CDR3 has 14 amino acids. V dropped 6 bases and J dropped 4 bases, with 15 bases sitting between them. The germline CDR1 and CDR2 sequences are MRHNA and SNTAGT. CDR3 sequence: CASSPEGRATEAFF. CDR3 DNA sequence: TGTGCCAGCAGCCCCGAGGGGAGGGCCACTGAAGCTTTCTTT.

There are many counts of this clone. J is TRBJ1-1 and V is TRBV4-1, with TRBD1 identical over 9 bases. Germline lookup yields CDR1 MGHRA and CDR2 YSYEKL. The CDR3 sequence is 17 residues long. Unmatched junction bases numbered 9, after V lost 0 bases and J lost 4 bases. The CDR3 sequence is CASSQDSLGTGITEAFF. As DNA, the CDR3 is TGCGCCAGCAGCCAAGATTCGTTAGGGACAGGGATCACTGAAGCTTTCTTT.

This clone was counted once. This rearrangement joins TRBV6-5 to TRBJ1-2; 8 bases align to TRBD1. Germline CDR1 is MNHEY and CDR2 is SVGAGI. V dropped 5 bases and J dropped 5; count of bases not matched to a gene: 7. The CDR3 extends over 14 amino acids. The CDR3 is CASSRRTGPYGYTF. As DNA, the CDR3 is TGTGCCAGCAGTCGGCGGACAGGGCCGTATGGCTACACCTTC.

The chain has TRBV19 and TRBJ2-4, with 7 bases lining up with TRBD2. The CDR3 runs 14 residues. V was clipped by 4 bases and J by 8 bases; unmatched bases: 8. From germline, CDR1 is LNHDA and CDR2 SQIVND (reference sequence). CDR3 region: CASSSWAGDDIQYF. As DNA, the CDR3 is TGTGCCAGTAGTAGTTGGGCGGGGGATGACATTCAGTACTTC.

This clone was found once. This chain connects TRBV6-5 to TRBJ1-1; D gene unclear. Germline V lookup: CDR1 MNHEY, CDR2 SVGAGI. This CDR3 region has 12 residues. V was trimmed by 10 bases and J by 6 bases, leaving 15 bases between them. The CDR3 DNA is TGTGCCACGACCGGGGAGCGCTCTGAAGCTTTCTTT. Translated, it gives CATTGERSEAFF.

This chain uses TRBV19 with TRBJ2-5; D perhaps matches TRBD1 (5 bases). The CDR3 loop spans 15 amino acids. In germline, CDR1 is LNHDA, CDR2 SQIVND (reference sequence). V lost 3 bases to trimming and J lost 5 bases, with 16 bases between them. Written as DNA, the CDR3 is TGTGCCAGTAGTATCCGACAGCCCACGGGTGAGACCCAGTACTTC. This translates into CASSIRQPTGETQYF. The full variable domain, completed using reference TRBV19 and TRBJ2-5, is DGGITQSPKYLFRKEGQNVTLSCEQNLNHDAMYWYRQDPGQGLRLIYYSQIVNDFQKGDIAEGYSVSREKKESFPLTVTSAQKNPTAFYLCASSIRQPTGETQYFGPGTRLLVL.

This clone occurred a few times. J is TRBJ2-2 and V is TRBV9; 7 bases are shared with TRBD2. Germline V CDR1 and CDR2: SGDLS, YYNGEE. The length of the CDR3 is 18 residues. With 0 bases clipped from V and 3 bases from J, the junction kept 11 bases outside the gene matches. CDR3 sequence (DNA): TGTGCCAGCAGCGTAGGAGGGGCCTTGGCGGGGGACACCGGGGAGCTGTTTTTT. This codes for CASSVGGALAGDTGELFF.

V and J are TRBV30 and TRBJ1-2; TRBD1 matches 8 bases. Trimming at V came to 4 bases and at J to 8 bases, leaving 12 bases not matched to a gene. The CDR3 length is 14 residues. Germline V gene data show CDR1 as GTSNPN and CDR2 as SVGIG (reference sequence). CDR3 loop: CAWNQQGERWGYTF. In DNA, the CDR3 is TGTGCCTGGAATCAACAGGGGGAAAGATGGGGCTACACCTTC.

The CDR3 loop reads CAISGVGGNQPQHF. The CDR3 DNA follows: TGTGCCATCAGTGGTGTAGGGGGCAATCAGCCCCAGCATTTT. The rearrangement links TRBV10-3 to TRBJ1-5; D is possibly TRBD1 (5 bases). The V gene's germline CDR1 is ENHRY and CDR2 SYGVKD. Trimming took 4 bases from V and 2 from J, leaving 9 bases between them. This CDR3 is 14 amino acids long.

The chain couples TRBV5-6 to TRBJ1-5, with D maybe TRBD1 (5 bases). The CDR3 spans 18 residues. V gave up 1 base and J gave up 9 bases, with 26 bases separating them. Germline V CDR1 and CDR2: SGHDT, YYEEEE. CDR3 protein: CASSLSPGEGFAGGPQHF. The DNA for the CDR3 is TGTGCCAGCAGCTTGAGTCCGGGGGAGGGTTTCGCCGGGGGGCCCCAGCATTTT. The full variable domain, rest sourced from reference TRBV5-6 and TRBJ1-5, is DAGVTQSPTHLIKTRGQQVTLRCSPKSGHDTVSWYQQALGQGPQFIFQYYEEEERQRGNFPDRFSGHQFPNYSSELNVNALLLGDSALYLCASSLSPGEGFAGGPQHFGDGTRLSIL.

The chain uses TRBV4-2 and TRBJ2-2; 8 bases fit TRBD1. The germline CDR1 and CDR2 sequences are LGHNA and YNFKEQ. The CDR3 totals 19 residues. Losses at the gene ends were 0 bases for V and 5 bases for J; bases not matched to a gene: 14. The CDR3 spells CASSQDWGWQGAGTGELFF. In DNA form, the CDR3 reads TGTGCCAGCAGCCAAGATTGGGGCTGGCAGGGGGCGGGGACCGGGGAGCTGTTTTTT.

The V call is TRBV7-9, the J call TRBJ1-2; the D gene is possibly TRBD1 (5 bases). CDR1 and CDR2 from the germline V gene are SEHNR and FQNEAQ (reference sequence). V shed 6 bases and J shed 6 bases, with 14 bases lying between them. This CDR3 has 13 residues. This CDR3 reads CASRAQGGDGYTF. DNA of the CDR3: TGTGCCAGCAGGGCTCAGGGCGGGGATGGCTACACCTTC.

The chain has TRBV5-4 and TRBJ2-5, with 12 bases fitting TRBD2. The CDR3 is 19 amino acids. Per the germline V gene, CDR1 is SGHNT and CDR2 is YYREEE (reference sequence). V shed 1 base, J shed 4 bases, and the junction held 14 bases outside the gene matches. The CDR3 sequence: CASSLLLTPSGGAGETQYF. DNA of the CDR3: TGTGCCAGCAGCTTGCTACTCACTCCTAGCGGGGGGGCAGGAGAGACCCAGTACTTC.

The V gene is TRBV19, the J gene TRBJ2-4, with D uncertain. CDR3 length equals 15 residues. The V end was cut by 3 bases, the J end by 4 bases, with 13 bases between. Per germline, CDR1 LNHDA and CDR2 SQIVND (reference sequence). The CDR3 DNA follows: TGTGCCAGTAGTATTACGCCGTCTACTAAAAACATTCAGTACTTC. Translation: CASSITPSTKNIQYF.

The chain employs TRBV5-4 and TRBJ2-7; D not resolved. In germline, CDR1 is SGHNT, CDR2 YYREEE (reference sequence). V lost 0 bases and J lost 0, with 4 bases in between. The CDR3 consists of 13 residues. CDR3 sequence reads: CASSLGSSYEQYF. The CDR3 region has the DNA TGTGCCAGCAGCTTGGGGAGCTCCTACGAGCAGTACTTC. Full variable domain (remainder filled in from reference TRBV5-4 and TRBJ2-7): ETGVTQSPTHLIKTRGQQVTLRCSSQSGHNTVSWYQQALGQGPQFIFQYYREEENGRGNFPPRFSGLQFPNYSSELNVNALELDDSALYLCASSLGSSYEQYFGPGTRLTVT.

V gene TRBV5-5 combines with J gene TRBJ2-7; TRBD1 agrees at 7 bases. Unmatched junction bases numbered 12, after V lost 2 bases and J lost 4 bases. CDR1 and CDR2 (germline): SGHKS, YYEKEE (reference sequence). There are 16 residues in the CDR3. The CDR3 nucleotides are TGTGCCAGCAGCTTCGGAATCGGGACAGAGGCATACGAGCAGTACTTC. Translation: CASSFGIGTEAYEQYF.

The chain is built from TRBV30 and TRBJ1-6; 7 nucleotides agree with TRBD1. Trimming removed 1 base from V and 6 bases from J; junction bases left unmatched: 9. CDR1 is GTSNPN, CDR2 SVGIG, per germline (reference sequence). There are 16 residues in the CDR3. CDR3 bases: TGTGCCTGGAGTGCCCGACAGGGTTGGACTAATTCACCCCTCCACTTT. It yields the protein CAWSARQGWTNSPLHF.

For this clone: The identical CDR3 is also encoded by other nucleotide sequences in the sample. The chain combines TRBV12-3 or TRBV12-4 with TRBJ1-6; no definite D call. This CDR3 is 12 amino acids long. The germline V and J ends were trimmed by 5 bases and 7 bases, with 6 bases remaining between them. The CDR3 sequence is CASSPGNSPLHF. In nucleotides, the CDR3 is TGTGCCAGCAGTCCCGGGAATTCACCCCTCCACTTT.